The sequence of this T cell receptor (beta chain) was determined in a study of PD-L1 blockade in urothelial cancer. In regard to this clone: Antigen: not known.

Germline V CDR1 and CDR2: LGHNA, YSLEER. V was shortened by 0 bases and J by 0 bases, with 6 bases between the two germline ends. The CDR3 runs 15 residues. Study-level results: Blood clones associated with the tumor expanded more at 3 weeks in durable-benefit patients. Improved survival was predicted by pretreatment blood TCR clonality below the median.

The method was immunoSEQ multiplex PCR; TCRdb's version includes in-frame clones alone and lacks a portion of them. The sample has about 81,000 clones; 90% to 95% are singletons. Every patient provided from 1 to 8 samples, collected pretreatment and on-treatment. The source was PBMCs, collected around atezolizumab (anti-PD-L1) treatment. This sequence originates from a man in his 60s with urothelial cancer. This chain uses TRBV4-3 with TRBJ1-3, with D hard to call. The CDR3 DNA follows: TGCGCCAGCAGCCAAGACACCAGCTCTGGAAACACCATATATTTT. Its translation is CASSQDTSSGNTIYF.